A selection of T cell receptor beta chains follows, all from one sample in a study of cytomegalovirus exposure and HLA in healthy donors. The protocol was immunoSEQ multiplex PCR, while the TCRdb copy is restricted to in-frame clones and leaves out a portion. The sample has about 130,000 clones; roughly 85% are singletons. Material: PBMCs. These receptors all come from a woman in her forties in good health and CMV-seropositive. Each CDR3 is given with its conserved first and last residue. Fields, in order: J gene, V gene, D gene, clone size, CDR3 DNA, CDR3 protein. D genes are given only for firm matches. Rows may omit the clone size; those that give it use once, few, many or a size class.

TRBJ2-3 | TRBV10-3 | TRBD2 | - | TGTGCCATCAGTGAAGTTGGCGGGAGGGCAGATACGCAGTATTTT | CAISEVGGRADTQYF
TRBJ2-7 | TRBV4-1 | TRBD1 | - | TGCGCCAGCAGCCAAGATCTTGGACAGGGTTTCTACGAGCAGTACTTC | CASSQDLGQGFYEQYF
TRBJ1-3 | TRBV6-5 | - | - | TGTGCCAGCAGTTTGGGACAAGTCGGAAACACCATATATTTT | CASSLGQVGNTIYF
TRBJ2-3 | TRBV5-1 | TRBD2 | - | TGCGCCAGCAGCTTCAGTATAGCGGGGACAGATACGCAGTATTTT | CASSFSIAGTDTQYF
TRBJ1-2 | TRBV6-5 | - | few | TGTGCCAGCAGTTTGGATGGAGCCTATGGCTACACCTTC | CASSLDGAYGYTF
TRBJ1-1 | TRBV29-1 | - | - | TGCAGCGCAGGGTTCATGAACACTGAAGCTTTCTTT | CSAGFMNTEAFF
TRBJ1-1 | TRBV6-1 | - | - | TGTGCCAGCAAACCAGGGGCCGGCACTGAAGCTTTCTTT | CASKPGAGTEAFF
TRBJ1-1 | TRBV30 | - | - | TGTGCCTGGAGTGTATCGGGGACTGAAGCTTTCTTT | CAWSVSGTEAFF
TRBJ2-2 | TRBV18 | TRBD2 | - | TGTGCCAGCTCACCACAGCTAACGGGACTAGGCCCGGGGGAGCTGTTTTTT | CASSPQLTGLGPGELFF
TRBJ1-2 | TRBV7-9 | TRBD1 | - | TGTGCCAGCAGCTGGGGGACAGCCTATGGCTACACCTTC | CASSWGTAYGYTF